This TCR beta chain was observed in a study of shared clonotypes between healthy human individuals. The overall study: Three CD4 naive, three CD4 memory, two CD8 naive and one CD8 memory plate were used per donor.

About this clone itself: No antigen is known for it.

Assay used: immunoSEQ multiplex PCR; TCRdb lists only in-frame clones, some missing. The table has 2 million to 2.5 million clones, over 85% seen once. Study-wide findings and caveats: Shared clonotypes across all four donors exceeded non-shared ones in generation probability.

Germline values: CDR1 MNHEY, CDR2 SVGAGI. Trimming took 6 bases from V and 5 from J; bases not matched to a gene: 9. This CDR3 spans 15 amino acids. This chain links TRBV6-5 with TRBJ2-2, with 7 nucleotides matching TRBD2. The sequenced material came from naive CD4+ T cells from PBMCs. Subset meaning: CD45RA+ positively selected. The receptor's source is a man younger than 30 in good health. Some clones in this sample may be carry-over from other donors' samples. The CDR3 loop reads CASRTPGLSTGELFF. CDR3 nucleotides: TGTGCCAGCAGGACGCCGGGACTATCAACCGGGGAGCTGTTTTTT.